Below, one TCR beta chain is given with its context. This CDR3 has 17 residues. In germline, CDR1 is LGHNA, CDR2 YSLEER. V gave up 0 bases and J gave up 4 bases, with 17 bases separating them. The data are from a study of T cells after yellow fever vaccination. MiXCR, run by TCRdb on the 5' RACE reads, gives a single entry per CDR3 protein. The sample has around 400,000 distinct CDR3 sequences; around a tenth are singletons. The receptor comes from a man between 18 and 35 years old who received the YFV17D yellow fever vaccine. Sample: PBMCs, taken on the day of the first yellow fever vaccination. The rearrangement links TRBV4-3 to TRBJ2-3, with D possibly matching TRBD2 (6 bases). The CDR3 region is CASSQDRAGTGADTQYF. Written as DNA, the CDR3 is TGCGCCAGCAGCCAAGATAGGGCGGGGACTGGGGCAGATACGCAGTATTTT.